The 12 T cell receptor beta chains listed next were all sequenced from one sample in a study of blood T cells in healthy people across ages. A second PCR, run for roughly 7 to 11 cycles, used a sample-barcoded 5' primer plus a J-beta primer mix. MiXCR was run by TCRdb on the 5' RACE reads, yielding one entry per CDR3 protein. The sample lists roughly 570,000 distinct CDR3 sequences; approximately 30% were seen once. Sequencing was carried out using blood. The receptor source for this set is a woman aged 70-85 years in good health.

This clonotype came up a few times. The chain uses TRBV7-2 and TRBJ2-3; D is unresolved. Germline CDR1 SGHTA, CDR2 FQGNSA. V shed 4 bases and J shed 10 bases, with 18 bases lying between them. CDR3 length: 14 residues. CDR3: CASSSQSWSRPQYF. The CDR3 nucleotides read TGTGCCAGCAGCTCACAGTCCTGGTCTCGTCCGCAGTATTTT.

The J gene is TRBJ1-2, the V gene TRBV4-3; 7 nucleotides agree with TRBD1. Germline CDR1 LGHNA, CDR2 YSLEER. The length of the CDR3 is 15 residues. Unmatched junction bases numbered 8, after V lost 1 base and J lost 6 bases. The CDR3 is CASSQGQGTRDGYTF. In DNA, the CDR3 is TGCGCCAGCAGCCAAGGACAGGGCACAAGAGATGGCTACACCTTC.

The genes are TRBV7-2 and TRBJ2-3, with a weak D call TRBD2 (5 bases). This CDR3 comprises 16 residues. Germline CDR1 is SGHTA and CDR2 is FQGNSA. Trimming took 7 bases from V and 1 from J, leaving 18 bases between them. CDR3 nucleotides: TGTGCCAGCACCCCTAACCTAGTGCGGGGCACAGATACGCAGTATTTT. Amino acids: CASTPNLVRGTDTQYF.

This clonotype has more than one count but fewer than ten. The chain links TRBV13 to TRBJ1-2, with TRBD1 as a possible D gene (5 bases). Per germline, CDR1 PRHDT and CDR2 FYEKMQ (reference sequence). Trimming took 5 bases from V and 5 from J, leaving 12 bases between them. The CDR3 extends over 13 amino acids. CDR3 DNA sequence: TGTGCCAGCAGCGTGGGGGGAGAGTATGGCTACACCTTC. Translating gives CASSVGGEYGYTF.

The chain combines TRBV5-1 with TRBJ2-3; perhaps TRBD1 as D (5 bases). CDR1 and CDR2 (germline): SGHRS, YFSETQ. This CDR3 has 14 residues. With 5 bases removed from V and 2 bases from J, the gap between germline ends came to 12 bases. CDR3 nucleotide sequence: TGCGCCAGCAGGACAGAGCACTACACAGATACGCAGTATTTT. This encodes CASRTEHYTDTQYF.

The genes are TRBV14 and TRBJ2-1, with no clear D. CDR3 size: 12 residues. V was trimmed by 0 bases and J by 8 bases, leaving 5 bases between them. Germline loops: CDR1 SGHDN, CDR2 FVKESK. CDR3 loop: CASSQDWDEQFF. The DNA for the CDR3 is TGTGCCAGCAGCCAAGATTGGGATGAGCAGTTCTTC. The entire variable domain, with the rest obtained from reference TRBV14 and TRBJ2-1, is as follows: EAGVTQFPSHSVIEKGQTVTLRCDPISGHDNLYWYRRVMGKEIKFLLHFVKESKQDESGMPNNRFLAERTGGTYSTLKVQPAELEDSGVYFCASSQDWDEQFFGPGTRLTVL.

This CDR3 is CSARDKFGAQPQHF. As DNA, the CDR3 is TGCAGTGCTAGAGATAAGTTTGGGGCTCAGCCCCAGCATTTT. V and J are TRBV20-1 and TRBJ1-5; maybe TRBD1 (5 bases). The length of the CDR3 is 14 residues. Trimming cost V 0 bases and J 6 bases, with 12 bases left between them. Germline values: CDR1 DFQATT, CDR2 SNEGSKA (reference sequence).

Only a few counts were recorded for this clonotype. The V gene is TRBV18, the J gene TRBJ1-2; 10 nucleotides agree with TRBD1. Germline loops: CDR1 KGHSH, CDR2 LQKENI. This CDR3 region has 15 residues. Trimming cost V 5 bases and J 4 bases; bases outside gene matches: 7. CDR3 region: CASSDRGQKPYGYTF. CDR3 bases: TGTGCCAGCTCAGACAGGGGGCAAAAGCCCTATGGCTACACCTTC. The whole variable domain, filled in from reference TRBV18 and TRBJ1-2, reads NAGVMQNPRHLVRRRGQEARLRCSPMKGHSHVYWYRQLPEEGLKFMVYLQKENIIDESGMPKERFSAEFPKEGPSILRIQQVVRGDSAAYFCASSDRGQKPYGYTFGSGTRLTVV.

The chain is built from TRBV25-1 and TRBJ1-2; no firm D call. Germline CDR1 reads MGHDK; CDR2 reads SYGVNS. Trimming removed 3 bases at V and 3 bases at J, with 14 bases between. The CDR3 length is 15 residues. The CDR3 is CASSDARVEDYGYTF. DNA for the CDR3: TGTGCCAGCAGTGACGCAAGGGTGGAAGACTATGGCTACACCTTC.

CDR3 amino acids: CAISSPGTGVGDTQYF. The CDR3 bases are TGTGCCATCAGCTCCCCAGGGACAGGGGTCGGAGATACGCAGTATTTT. V gene TRBV10-3 combines with J gene TRBJ2-3, with 10 bases lining up with TRBD1. Per the germline V gene, CDR1 is ENHRY and CDR2 is SYGVKD. The CDR3 has 16 amino acids. J was trimmed by 5 bases and V by 6 bases; bases with no gene match: 11.

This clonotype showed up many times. The CDR3 region has the DNA TGTGCCAGCAGCTGGGGACAGGGGACGAGAGGTACGCAGTATTTT. It encodes CASSWGQGTRGTQYF. The chain employs TRBV5-6 and TRBJ2-3, with 10 bases aligning to TRBD1. This CDR3 has 15 residues. V lost 3 bases and J lost 8; bases outside the gene matches: 9. Germline V gene sequence: CDR1 SGHDT, CDR2 YYEEEE.

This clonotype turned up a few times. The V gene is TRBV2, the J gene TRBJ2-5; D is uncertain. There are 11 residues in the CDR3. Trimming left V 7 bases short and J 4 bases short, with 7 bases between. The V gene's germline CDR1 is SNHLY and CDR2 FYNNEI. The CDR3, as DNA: TGTGCCAGCATAACCAGAGAGACCCAGTACTTC. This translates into CASITRETQYF.